The next 9 T cell receptor beta chains were all read from a single sample in a study of T cells after yellow fever vaccination. TCRdb reanalysed the 5' RACE reads using MiXCR and keeps one entry per CDR3 protein. The repertoire holds about 350,000 distinct CDR3 sequences, with roughly 12% as singletons. The specimen comprised PBMCs, sampled on the day of the first yellow fever vaccination. These receptors were taken from a man between 18 and 35 years old who received the YFV17D yellow fever vaccine.

The rearrangement uses TRBV7-9 and TRBJ2-5; D ambiguous. The V end was cut by 0 bases, the J end by 4 bases, with 18 bases between. The CDR3 runs 17 residues. CDR1 and CDR2 (germline): SEHNR, FQNEAQ (reference sequence). CDR3 sequence (DNA): TGTGCCAGCAGCTTAGCGGCAGCCAAGCCTCGCGGAGAGACCCAGTACTTC. Translation gives CASSLAAAKPRGETQYF.

The chain uses TRBV20-1 and TRBJ2-7; 9 bases fit TRBD1. V gave up 5 bases and J gave up 2 bases; unmatched junction bases: 7. The CDR3 extends over 14 amino acids. Per germline, CDR1 DFQATT and CDR2 SNEGSKA (reference sequence). CDR3 nucleotides: TGCAGTGCTTCCGGACAGGGGAACACCTACGAGCAGTACTTC. Its protein is CSASGQGNTYEQYF.

This chain links TRBV10-3 with TRBJ2-3; D might be TRBD1 or TRBD2, each matching 6 bases. The CDR3 totals 18 residues. The V end was cut by 0 bases, the J end by 0 bases, with 16 bases between. Germline V gene sequence: CDR1 ENHRY, CDR2 SYGVKD. The CDR3 nucleotides read TGTGCCATCAGTGAGTCGACATCCACGGGGGCGAGCACAGATACGCAGTATTTT. This codes for CAISESTSTGASTDTQYF.

This clonotype has at least ten counts. J is TRBJ2-1 and V is TRBV6-5; 8 bases map to TRBD1. The CDR3 length is 14 residues. V shed 7 bases, J shed 4 bases, and the junction held 6 bases outside the gene matches. Germline V gene lookup returns CDR1 MNHEY and CDR2 SVGAGI. CDR3 DNA: TGTGCCAGCACTTTGAGACAGGGGTACAATGAGCAGTTCTTC. Its translation is CASTLRQGYNEQFF.

This clonotype came up a few times. The chain is built from TRBV12-3 or TRBV12-4 and TRBJ2-5; 13 bases are shared with TRBD2. The length of the CDR3 is 16 residues. V was pared by 5 bases and J by 3 bases, with 6 bases of the junction left unmatched. The CDR3 loop is CASSPLTSGGEETQYF. Here the CDR3 DNA reads TGTGCCAGCAGTCCGCTCACTAGCGGGGGGGAAGAGACCCAGTACTTC.

This clonotype was found many times. This chain links TRBV12-3 or TRBV12-4 with TRBJ1-5, with D possibly TRBD1 on 5 matching bases. Trimming removed 2 bases from V and 7 bases from J, with 12 bases in between. The CDR3 has 14 amino acids. The DNA for the CDR3 is TGTGCCAGCAGTTTAACGACAGTAGACCAGCCCCAGCATTTT. Translation: CASSLTTVDQPQHF.

This clonotype was detected only a few times. The chain couples TRBV2 to TRBJ2-3, with a tentative D call TRBD1 (6 bases). V was pared by 2 bases and J by 1 base, with 10 bases between. Germline V gene sequence: CDR1 SNHLY, CDR2 FYNNEI. CDR3 length: 15 residues. Written as DNA, the CDR3 is TGTGCCAGCAGTGAACGAGGGGGACGCACAGATACGCAGTATTTT. This codes for CASSERGGRTDTQYF. Together with reference TRBV2 and TRBJ2-3, the CDR3 gives the full variable domain: EPEVTQTPSHQVTQMGQEVILRCVPISNHLYFYWYRQILGQKVEFLVSFYNNEISEKSEIFDDQFSVERPDGSNFTLKIRSTKLEDSAMYFCASSERGGRTDTQYFGPGTRLTVL.

This chain joins TRBV23-1 and TRBJ1-6; perhaps TRBD1 as D (6 bases). TRBV23-1 is an open reading frame, and its role is uncertain. V was shortened by 6 bases and J by 9 bases, with 21 bases between the two germline ends. The length of the CDR3 is 16 residues. The CDR3, as DNA: TGCGCCAGCAGCAAAGGGGGGCAGGGGAGGAGTTCACCCCTCCACTTT. Translated: CASSKGGQGRSSPLHF.

This clonotype turned up a few times. The rearrangement links TRBV6-1 to TRBJ1-2; D is unclear. Per the germline V gene, CDR1 is MNHNS and CDR2 is SASEGT. Trimming pared 5 bases from V and 8 bases from J, leaving 12 bases between. The CDR3 runs 12 residues. This chain's CDR3 is CASSWEGRGYTF. CDR3 nucleotide sequence: TGTGCCAGCAGTTGGGAAGGAAGGGGCTACACCTTC.